This TCR beta chain was found in a study of blood T cell repertoires in COVID-19. Study details: COVID-19 samples from acute and convalescent phases originated in the United States, Italy and Spain. PBMCs, B-cell-depleted T cells, or T cells provided the cDNA or gDNA that made up the material.

Unmatched junction bases numbered 7, after V lost 1 base and J lost 8 bases. CDR1 and CDR2 from the germline V gene are SGHRS and YFSETQ. This CDR3 has 15 amino acids. As handled by the study authors: How many nucleated cells were present was estimated from reference gene primer amplification. This table comes from immunoSEQ multiplex PCR, and its TCRdb copy is limited to in-frame clones, with some not included. That table furnishes V, J and clone size, whereas the DNA furnished D and trimming. In the table there are roughly 250,000 clones, around 79% of which are singletons. Sequencing was performed on peripheral blood. The chain uses TRBV5-1 and TRBJ2-1; TRBD1 matches at 9 bases. The TCR originated in an elderly woman with acute or convalescent COVID-19. The CDR3 nucleotides read TGCGCCAGCAGCTTGTTGGGACAGGGAACCGATGAGCAGTTCTTC. Translated: CASSLLGQGTDEQFF.